There are many counts of the clone carrying this T cell receptor beta chain. The data were obtained in a study of blood T cells in healthy people across ages. Germline lookup yields CDR1 SGHTA and CDR2 FQGTGA. CDR3 size: 15 residues. The ends lost 3 bases at V and 7 bases at J; junction bases unmatched: 8. Primed by a sample-barcoded 5' primer and a J-beta primer mix, a second PCR proceeded for about 7 to 12 cycles. Sequencing of every sample gave 2.5 million or more CDR3-containing paired-end reads. TCRdb redid the calling of the 5' RACE reads with MiXCR, one entry per CDR3 protein. The sample yields 1.8 million or so distinct CDR3 sequences, about 39% seen once.

The rearrangement joins TRBV7-3 to TRBJ1-2; 10 bases match TRBD1. Material: blood. The sequence was obtained from a human donor in good health. CDR3 DNA sequence: TGTGCCAGCAGCTTGACAGGGGGCAAAGAGGGTGGCTACACCTTC. Encoded protein: CASSLTGGKEGGYTF.